A single sample is the source of the 11 T cell receptor beta chains below, sequenced in a study of Graves' ophthalmopathy and Graves' hyperthyroidism. The TCR beta CDR3 regions underwent amplification from RNA transcripts. HTBI-primed RT-PCR formed the first round, and a multiplex PCR formed the second. TCRdb reprocessed the multiplex PCR reads with MiXCR, giving one entry per CDR3 protein. The data show some 380,000 distinct CDR3 sequences, about 16% seen once. Input material: peripheral blood. These TCRs come from a woman aged 18-35 years with stable Graves' hyperthyroidism.

This clonotype has only a few counts. The CDR3 sequence: CSVDSLEGRDGYTF. As DNA, the CDR3 is TGCAGCGTTGATAGTTTGGAGGGACGCGATGGCTACACCTTC. This chain connects TRBV29-1 to TRBJ1-2, with D maybe TRBD1 (5 bases). The V gene's germline CDR1 is SQVTM and CDR2 ANQGSEA. V was cut by 3 bases and J by 6 bases, with 17 bases left in between. There are 14 residues in the CDR3.

In its sample, this clonotype was seen many times. J is TRBJ2-5 and V is TRBV19; D tentatively fits TRBD1 or TRBD2 (5 bases each). Germline V gene sequence: CDR1 LNHDA, CDR2 SQIVND (reference sequence). This CDR3 spans 15 amino acids. V was cut by 2 bases and J by 1 base, with 11 bases left in between. CDR3 nucleotides: TGTGCCAGTAGTATACCGGGGCGAGGCCAAGAGACCCAGTACTTC. Its translation: CASSIPGRGQETQYF.

This clonotype was recorded at least ten times. The V and J genes are TRBV20-1 and TRBJ1-2, with D possibly TRBD1 on 5 matching bases. Trimming took off 7 bases at V and 4 bases at J, with 22 bases between the two ends. CDR1 DFQATT and CDR2 SNEGSKA come from the germline V gene (reference sequence). This CDR3 comprises 15 residues. Written as DNA, the CDR3 is TGCAGTGGAACAGATAGAGCCGGGGCCTCCTATGGCTACACCTTC. Translated, it gives CSGTDRAGASYGYTF.

This clonotype was counted at least ten times. This chain uses TRBV19 with TRBJ1-2; tentatively, D is TRBD1 (6 bases). From germline, CDR1 is LNHDA and CDR2 SQIVND (reference sequence). This CDR3 has 14 residues. Trimming pared 4 bases from V and 6 bases from J, leaving 15 bases between. CDR3 in amino acids: CASSTGENRHGYTF. The CDR3 nucleotides are TGTGCCAGTAGTACAGGGGAGAACCGGCATGGCTACACCTTC.

This clonotype was seen many times. The chain joins TRBV10-3 to TRBJ1-2; tentatively, D is TRBD1 (6 bases). This CDR3 has 13 residues. Germline loops: CDR1 ENHRY, CDR2 SYGVKD. V was shortened by 3 bases and J by 7 bases, with 12 bases between the two germline ends. The CDR3 is CAISEGQGSGYTF. The CDR3 DNA follows: TGTGCCATCAGTGAAGGGCAGGGGTCTGGCTACACCTTC.

Many counts were recorded for this clonotype. This chain links TRBV2 with TRBJ2-7; weak D call: TRBD1 (7 bases). The CDR3 loop spans 14 amino acids. The V end was cut by 5 bases, the J end by 2 bases, with 13 bases between. In germline, CDR1 is SNHLY, CDR2 FYNNEI. In DNA, the CDR3 is TGTGCCAGCAGTTGGGGGGACAGTGCCTACGAGCAGTACTTC. It encodes CASSWGDSAYEQYF.

This clonotype was found a few times. The chain is built from TRBV6-4 and TRBJ2-3, with 11 positions matching TRBD2. The CDR3 loop spans 18 amino acids. Germline V gives CDR1 MRHNA, CDR2 SNTAGT. V was pared by 7 bases and J by 0 bases, with 12 bases of the junction left unmatched. The CDR3 DNA is TGTGCCAGCATACCGGGACTAGCGGTGATATCGAGCACAGATACGCAGTATTTT. It yields the protein CASIPGLAVISSTDTQYF.

This clonotype was observed a single time. As DNA, the CDR3 is TGTGCCAGCACCGGGCCGTCTAACTATGGCTACACCTTC. This encodes CASTGPSNYGYTF. This chain connects TRBV2 to TRBJ1-2; D ambiguous. CDR1 SNHLY and CDR2 FYNNEI come from the germline V gene. The CDR3 runs 13 residues. V lost 7 bases and J 0 bases, leaving 9 bases between the germline ends.

The CDR3 DNA sequence: TGTGCCAGCAGCCGGCTAGCGATACAGATCCAAGAGACCCAGTACTTC. This sequence encodes CASSRLAIQIQETQYF. The V gene is TRBV3-1, the J gene TRBJ2-5; tentative D call: TRBD2 (6 bases). The CDR3 consists of 16 residues. Germline V lookup: CDR1 LGHDT, CDR2 YNNKEL (reference sequence). The V gene lost 4 bases and the J gene lost 1 base, with 16 bases spanning the gap.

This clonotype was counted at least ten times. The final CDR3 position lacks the conserved phenylalanine or tryptophan, pointing to a likely read error. J is TRBJ1-1 and V is TRBV27, with a weak D call TRBD1 (6 bases). The CDR3 is 15 amino acids. V was cut by 2 bases and J by 6 bases, with 16 bases left in between. CDR1 MNHEY and CDR2 SMNVEV come from the germline V gene (reference sequence). CDR3 in amino acids: CASSLQGRALSEAFL. In DNA, the CDR3 is TGTGCCAGCAGTTTACAGGGGAGGGCCCTCTCTGAAGCTTTCCTT.

This clonotype has more than one count but fewer than ten. V gene TRBV18 combines with J gene TRBJ1-5, with 10 bases matching TRBD1. This CDR3 is built from 14 residues. Germline CDR1 reads KGHSH; CDR2 reads LQKENI. V was pared by 9 bases and J by 5 bases, with 7 bases of the junction left unmatched. In nucleotides, the CDR3 is TGTGCCAGACTAGACAGGGGGCTCTATCAGCCCCAGCATTTT. Translation: CARLDRGLYQPQHF.